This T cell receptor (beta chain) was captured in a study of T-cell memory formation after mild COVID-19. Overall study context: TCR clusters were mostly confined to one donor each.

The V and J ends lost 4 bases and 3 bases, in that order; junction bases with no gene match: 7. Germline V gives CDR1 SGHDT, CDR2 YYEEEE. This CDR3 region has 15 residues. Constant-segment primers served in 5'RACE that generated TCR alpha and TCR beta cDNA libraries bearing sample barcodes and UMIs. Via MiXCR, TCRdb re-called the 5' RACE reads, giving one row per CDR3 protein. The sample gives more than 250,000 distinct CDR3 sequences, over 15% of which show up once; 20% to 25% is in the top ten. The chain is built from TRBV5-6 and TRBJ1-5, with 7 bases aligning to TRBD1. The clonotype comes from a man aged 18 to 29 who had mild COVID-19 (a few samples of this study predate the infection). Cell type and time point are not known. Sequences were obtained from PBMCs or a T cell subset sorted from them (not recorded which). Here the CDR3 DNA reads TGTGCCAGCAGCGACGGGACAGTTATCAATCAGCCCCAGCATTTT. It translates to CASSDGTVINQPQHF.